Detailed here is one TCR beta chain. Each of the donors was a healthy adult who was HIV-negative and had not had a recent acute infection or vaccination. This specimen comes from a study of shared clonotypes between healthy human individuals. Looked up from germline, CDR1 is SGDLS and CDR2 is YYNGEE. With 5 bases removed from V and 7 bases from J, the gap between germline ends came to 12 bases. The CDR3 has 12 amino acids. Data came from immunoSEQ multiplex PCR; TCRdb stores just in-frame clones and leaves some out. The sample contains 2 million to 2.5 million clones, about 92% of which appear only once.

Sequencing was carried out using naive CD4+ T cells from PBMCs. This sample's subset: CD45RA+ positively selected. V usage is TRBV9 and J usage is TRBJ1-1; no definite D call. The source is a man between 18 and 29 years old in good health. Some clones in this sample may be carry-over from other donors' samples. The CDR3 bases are TGTGCCAGCAGTCCCTTCGTTGGTGAAGCTTTCTTT. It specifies CASSPFVGEAFF.